The 13 T cell receptor beta chains below come from one sample, sequenced in a study of blood T cell repertoires in COVID-19. Sequenced by immunoSEQ multiplex PCR; TCRdb stores in-frame clones only, minus some. The sample lists about 190,000 clones, roughly 87% occurring once. The sequenced sample was peripheral blood. These receptors came from a woman between 40 and 55 years old with acute or convalescent COVID-19.

In its sample, this clone was seen once. The genes are TRBV9 and TRBJ1-2; D not resolved. V shed 0 bases and J shed 13 bases, with 7 bases lying between them. From germline, CDR1 is SGDLS and CDR2 YYNGEE. This CDR3 comprises 10 residues. The CDR3 nucleotides are TGTGCCAGCAGCGTAGAATCACTCACCTTC. This gives the protein CASSVESLTF.

This chain links TRBV28 with TRBJ1-6; 8 bases are a match to TRBD1. The length of the CDR3 is 14 residues. V lost 5 bases, J lost 7 bases, and 4 bases stayed unmatched. In germline, CDR1 is MDHEN, CDR2 SYDVKM. CDR3 nucleotides: TGTGCCAGCAGTCTCCGGGACAGGAATTCACCCCTCCACTTT. As protein: CASSLRDRNSPLHF.

On this clone: This CDR3 is also generated by other DNA sequences in the sample. The rearrangement joins TRBV5-5 to TRBJ2-1; 7 positions match TRBD2. The CDR3 has 13 amino acids. The V gene's germline CDR1 is SGHKS and CDR2 YYEKEE (reference sequence). The V segment lost 6 bases and the J segment 8 bases; nucleotides outside the gene matches: 8. This chain's CDR3 is CASTPGGGDEQFF. CDR3 coding DNA: TGTGCCAGCACCCCGGGGGGAGGCGATGAGCAGTTCTTC.

The rearrangement uses TRBV14 and TRBJ2-5; no clear D. Trimming took 1 base from V and 7 from J, leaving 4 bases between them. Germline CDR1 is SGHDN and CDR2 is FVKESK. CDR3 length: 11 residues. CDR3 sequence: CASSQAWTQYF. CDR3 DNA sequence: TGTGCCAGCAGCCAAGCATGGACCCAGTACTTC.

The rearrangement links TRBV28 to TRBJ1-2; D is undetermined. The CDR3 extends over 13 amino acids. Germline CDR1 is MDHEN and CDR2 is SYDVKM. Trimming left V 5 bases short and J 7 bases short, with 14 bases between. Here the CDR3 DNA reads TGTGCCAGCAGTCAACGGTGGTCCGGTGGCTACACCTTC. Translating gives CASSQRWSGGYTF.

This sequence joins TRBV5-1 and TRBJ1-2, with D maybe TRBD1 (5 bases). This CDR3 has 13 amino acids. The V gene lost 4 bases and the J gene lost 7 bases, with 14 bases spanning the gap. Germline lookup yields CDR1 SGHRS and CDR2 YFSETQ. CDR3 DNA sequence: TGCGCCAGCAGCCTGGATTGGGGCACTGGCTACACCTTC. It specifies CASSLDWGTGYTF.

The chain uses TRBV4-1 and TRBJ2-1, with a tentative D call TRBD2 (5 bases). Germline V gives CDR1 MGHRA, CDR2 YSYEKL. Trimming removed 0 bases from V and 2 bases from J, with 11 bases in between. CDR3 length equals 16 residues. The CDR3 sequence: CASSQDYREPYNEQFF. The CDR3 region has the DNA TGCGCCAGCAGCCAAGATTACCGGGAACCCTACAATGAGCAGTTCTTC.

The genes are TRBV11-2 and TRBJ2-1, with a tentative D call TRBD2 (6 bases). V was cut by 5 bases and J by 15 bases, with 17 bases left in between. Germline V CDR1 and CDR2: SGHAT, FQNNGV. CDR3 length equals 12 residues. CDR3 nucleotide sequence: TGTGCCAGCAGCCCCCTCGGAGGGCCCCCGTTCTTC. Translation gives CASSPLGGPPFF.

V and J are TRBV18 and TRBJ2-2; D unresolved. This CDR3 has 14 amino acids. V shed 3 bases and J shed 3 bases, with 8 bases lying between them. Germline-derived CDR1 and CDR2 are KGHSH and LQKENI. In nucleotides, the CDR3 is TGTGCCAGCTCACCGCGGTCTGACACCGGGGAGCTGTTTTTT. It yields the protein CASSPRSDTGELFF. Based on the CDR3 plus reference TRBV18 and TRBJ2-2, the full variable domain is NAGVMQNPRHLVRRRGQEARLRCSPMKGHSHVYWYRQLPEEGLKFMVYLQKENIIDESGMPKERFSAEFPKEGPSILRIQQVVRGDSAAYFCASSPRSDTGELFFGEGSRLTVL.

The chain is built from TRBV11-2 and TRBJ1-2; D is perhaps TRBD1 (5 bases). The germline CDR1 and CDR2 sequences are SGHAT and FQNNGV. Trimming took 1 base from V and 8 from J, leaving 17 bases between them. CDR3 length equals 15 residues. This CDR3 is CASSLGGQNGGGYTF. The CDR3 DNA reads TGTGCCAGCAGCTTAGGGGGCCAAAATGGGGGGGGCTACACCTTC.

This clone was counted a single time. The chain couples TRBV12-3 or TRBV12-4 to TRBJ1-1, with TRBD1 matching 8 bases. V was clipped by 6 bases and J by 8 bases; unmatched bases: 5. This CDR3 is built from 12 residues. This CDR3 is CASSLRTGEAFF. The CDR3, as DNA: TGTGCCAGCAGCCTCCGGACAGGGGAAGCTTTCTTT.

The rearrangement links TRBV18 to TRBJ1-5; tentatively, D is TRBD1 (6 bases). Trimming took off 6 bases at V and 6 bases at J, with 15 bases between the two ends. CDR3 length: 14 amino acids. Germline V gene data show CDR1 as KGHSH and CDR2 as LQKENI. In DNA form, the CDR3 reads TGTGCCAGCTCCCCGGCGGGGGGCCCTCAGCCCCAGCATTTT. This encodes CASSPAGGPQPQHF.

CDR3 DNA: TGTGCCTGGGACAGGGGGCCCACTGAAGCTTTCTTT. Its protein is CAWDRGPTEAFF. The chain joins TRBV30 to TRBJ1-1; 10 nucleotides align to TRBD1. V lost 5 bases to trimming and J lost 4 bases; unmatched junction nucleotides: 1. The CDR3 extends over 12 amino acids. Germline loops: CDR1 GTSNPN, CDR2 SVGIG (reference sequence).